This TCR beta chain originates from a study of blood T cell repertoires in COVID-19. As for the study in general: Acute and convalescent COVID-19 samples came from the United States, Italy and Spain.

As processed by the authors: Reference gene primer amplification yielded estimated nucleated cell counts. The repertoire was sequenced with immunoSEQ multiplex PCR; TCRdb's copy has only in-frame clones and lacks some. V and J calls and clone size are as listed in that table; D and trimming were resolved from the DNA. The profile shows 250,000 to 300,000 clones, around 87% of them singletons. The CDR3 has 15 amino acids. Trimming removed 9 bases from V and 2 bases from J; junction bases left unmatched: 9. Germline assignment: CDR1 SNHLY and CDR2 FYNNEI. This chain uses TRBV2 with TRBJ2-3, with TRBD1 matching over 9 bases. This receptor was identified in a woman between 50 and 59 years old who had recovered from COVID-19. The sequenced sample was peripheral blood. CDR3 bases: TGTGCCAGTTCACTTGACAGGGGGGACACAGATACGCAGTATTTT. Protein sequence: CASSLDRGDTDTQYF.